A single sample gave rise to the 16 T cell receptor beta chains below, sequenced in a study of blood T cell repertoires in COVID-19. Assay: immunoSEQ multiplex PCR; the TCRdb copy retains only in-frame clones and omits some. The data hold 310,000 or so clones, with around 85% observed a single time. The source material was peripheral blood. These receptors all come from a woman in her twenties or thirties who had recovered from COVID-19.

This clone turned up a few times. V usage is TRBV18 and J usage is TRBJ1-1; D ambiguous. The length of the CDR3 is 13 residues. CDR1 is KGHSH, CDR2 LQKENI, per germline. Trimming removed 6 bases at V and 3 bases at J, with 11 bases between. The CDR3 nucleotides are TGTGCCAGCTCCCGCCGTATAGACACTGAAGCTTTCTTT. The encoded protein is CASSRRIDTEAFF. The whole variable domain, filled in from reference TRBV18 and TRBJ1-1, reads NAGVMQNPRHLVRRRGQEARLRCSPMKGHSHVYWYRQLPEEGLKFMVYLQKENIIDESGMPKERFSAEFPKEGPSILRIQQVVRGDSAAYFCASSRRIDTEAFFGQGTRLTVV.

The sample holds a few counts of this clone. The genes are TRBV25-1 and TRBJ1-4; 8 bases align to TRBD1. Trimming took 1 base from V and 7 from J; bases not matched to a gene: 8. This CDR3 has 16 residues. Germline V gives CDR1 MGHDK, CDR2 SYGVNS. For the CDR3, the DNA is TGTGCCAGCAGTGAATCCCAGGGGGCATTTGGTGAAAAACTGTTTTTT. Amino acids: CASSESQGAFGEKLFF.

V gene TRBV2 combines with J gene TRBJ2-3; possible D gene TRBD2, 5 bases. The CDR3 spans 12 residues. V lost 6 bases and J lost 7, with 11 bases in between. The germline gives CDR1 SNHLY, CDR2 FYNNEI. CDR3 DNA sequence: TGTGCCAGCAGGGAGGAACTGCATACGCAGTATTTT. It is translated as CASREELHTQYF.

The V gene is TRBV6-2 or TRBV6-3, the J gene TRBJ1-4; D unresolved. The CDR3 is 16 amino acids. Trimming shortened V by 0 bases and J by 0 bases, and 8 bases separated the two germline ends. Germline V CDR1 and CDR2: MNHEY, SVGEGT. The DNA of the CDR3 is TGTGCCAGCAGTTACTCGACACACTCAACTAATGAAAAACTGTTTTTT. As protein: CASSYSTHSTNEKLFF.

This clone has just one count. The rearrangement joins TRBV9 to TRBJ1-4; the D gene is possibly TRBD1 (6 bases). Germline CDR1 and CDR2: SGDLS and YYNGEE. CDR3 length: 16 residues. With 0 bases removed from V and 0 bases from J, the gap between germline ends came to 9 bases. The CDR3 DNA reads as TGTGCCAGCAGCGTAGGCAGGGGAGCAACTAATGAAAAACTGTTTTTT. The encoded protein is CASSVGRGATNEKLFF.

The chain carries TRBV9 and TRBJ2-3; tentative D call: TRBD2 (6 bases). CDR1 and CDR2 from the germline V gene are SGDLS and YYNGEE. The CDR3 totals 17 residues. Deletions cut 0 bases from V and 2 bases from J, with 16 bases between. CDR3 sequence: CASSVVGVAADTDTQYF. Here the CDR3 DNA reads TGTGCCAGCAGCGTAGTAGGCGTAGCGGCGGACACAGATACGCAGTATTTT. Based on the CDR3 plus reference TRBV9 and TRBJ2-3, the full variable domain is DSGVTQTPKHLITATGQRVTLRCSPRSGDLSVYWYQQSLDQGLQFLIQYYNGEERAKGNILERFSAQQFPDLHSELNLSSLELGDSALYFCASSVVGVAADTDTQYFGPGTRLTVL.

This chain joins TRBV7-9 and TRBJ2-3, with 11 bases matching TRBD2. V was pared by 3 bases and J by 2 bases, with 4 bases of the junction left unmatched. The CDR3 has 16 amino acids. CDR1 is SEHNR, CDR2 FQNEAQ, per germline (reference sequence). CDR3 residues: CASSFKTSGVTDTQYF. Written as DNA, the CDR3 is TGTGCCAGCAGCTTTAAGACTAGCGGGGTCACAGATACGCAGTATTTT. Supplemented by reference TRBV7-9 and TRBJ2-3, the full variable domain reads DTGVSQNPRHKITKRGQNVTFRCDPISEHNRLYWYRQTLGQGPEFLTYFQNEAQLEKSRLLSDRFSAERPKGSFSTLEIQRTEQGDSAMYLCASSFKTSGVTDTQYFGPGTRLTVL.

The J gene is TRBJ2-1, the V gene TRBV2, with a possible D match to TRBD2 (5 bases). V was shortened by 7 bases and J by 10 bases, with 11 bases between the two germline ends. The length of the CDR3 is 11 residues. Germline V gives CDR1 SNHLY, CDR2 FYNNEI. The CDR3 nucleotides are TGTGCCAGCAATCTAATAGCGGAGCAGTTCTTC. Protein product: CASNLIAEQFF. The whole variable domain, filled in from reference TRBV2 and TRBJ2-1, reads EPEVTQTPSHQVTQMGQEVILRCVPISNHLYFYWYRQILGQKVEFLVSFYNNEISEKSEIFDDQFSVERPDGSNFTLKIRSTKLEDSAMYFCASNLIAEQFFGPGTRLTVL.

The V call is TRBV18, the J call TRBJ2-3, with 9 bases lining up with TRBD1. Per the germline V gene, CDR1 is KGHSH and CDR2 is LQKENI. The CDR3 length is 14 residues. Unmatched junction bases numbered 8, after V lost 5 bases and J lost 8 bases. The CDR3, as DNA: TGTGCCAGCTCAACGGACAGGGGTCCAAGTACGCAGTATTTT. This codes for CASSTDRGPSTQYF.

V usage is TRBV5-6 and J usage is TRBJ2-5; weak D call: TRBD2 (5 bases). Per the germline V gene, CDR1 is SGHDT and CDR2 is YYEEEE. The CDR3 extends over 12 amino acids. V was pared by 4 bases and J by 4 bases, with 8 bases between. The CDR3 DNA sequence: TGTGCCAGCAGCACGGGGTTAGAGACCCAGTACTTC. Translating gives CASSTGLETQYF.

The chain is built from TRBV29-1 and TRBJ2-5; D is unclear. This CDR3 is built from 10 residues. Germline CDR1 and CDR2: SQVTM and ANQGSEA. With 3 bases removed from V and 5 bases from J, the gap between germline ends came to 4 bases. The DNA for the CDR3 is TGCAGCGTTGACAGGGAGACCCAGTACTTC. Protein product: CSVDRETQYF.

V usage is TRBV29-1 and J usage is TRBJ2-7; D not certain. Germline V gene lookup returns CDR1 SQVTM and CDR2 ANQGSEA. The length of the CDR3 is 14 residues. V shed 4 bases and J shed 3 bases, with 16 bases lying between them. Written as DNA, the CDR3 is TGCAGCGTTGTCAAGACGACATCGGTCTACGAGCAGTACTTC. Protein: CSVVKTTSVYEQYF.

The gene calls are TRBV7-3 and TRBJ2-2; D perhaps matches TRBD1 (5 bases). The CDR3 length is 15 residues. Germline V gene sequence: CDR1 SGHTA, CDR2 FQGTGA. Trimming pared 2 bases from V and 3 bases from J, leaving 10 bases between. The CDR3 nucleotides read TGTGCCAGCAGCTTACTGGGGCTCGACACCGGGGAGCTGTTTTTT. Protein product: CASSLLGLDTGELFF.

The rearrangement links TRBV6-1 to TRBJ2-5; no definite D call. The CDR3 covers 13 residues. The ends were cut back, 1 base at V and 2 bases at J, with 5 bases in the middle. Germline V gene sequence: CDR1 MNHNS, CDR2 SASEGT. CDR3 region: CASSEVMQETQYF. CDR3 bases: TGTGCCAGCAGTGAAGTTATGCAAGAGACCCAGTACTTC.

V gene TRBV14 combines with J gene TRBJ1-6; D remains ambiguous. V was trimmed by 6 bases and J by 7 bases, leaving 16 bases between them. Germline lookup yields CDR1 SGHDN and CDR2 FVKESK. There are 15 residues in the CDR3. The CDR3 sequence is CASSKIGTENSPLHF. The CDR3 region has the DNA TGTGCCAGCAGTAAGATAGGAACGGAGAATTCACCCCTCCACTTT.

J is TRBJ1-1 and V is TRBV7-2, with 7 bases that match TRBD1. CDR1 is SGHTA, CDR2 FQGNSA, per germline. V gave up 5 bases and J gave up 8 bases; unmatched junction bases: 8. The CDR3 contains 13 residues. CDR3 coding DNA: TGTGCCAGCAGCCGGGGACAGTCCGAGGAAGCTTTCTTT. It is translated as CASSRGQSEEAFF.